The T cell receptor (beta chain) under discussion was sequenced for a study of blood T cell repertoires in COVID-19. The protocol was immunoSEQ multiplex PCR, while the TCRdb copy is restricted to in-frame clones and leaves out a portion. The sample lists around 230,000 clones, roughly four fifths occurring once. The junction had 1 base not matched to a gene; V was cut back by 2 bases and J by 4 bases. There are 15 residues in the CDR3. Germline V gene sequence: CDR1 LGHDT, CDR2 YNNKEL (reference sequence). The genes are TRBV3-1 (or the pseudogene TRBV3-2) and TRBJ2-2, with TRBD2 matching over 10 bases. The source of this sequence is a man aged 40-50 years who had recovered from COVID-19. Specimen: PBMCs or T cells enriched from blood (not recorded which). CDR3 loop: CASSQLAGVTGELFF. The CDR3 coding sequence is TGTGCCAGCAGCCAACTAGCGGGAGTCACCGGGGAGCTGTTTTTT.